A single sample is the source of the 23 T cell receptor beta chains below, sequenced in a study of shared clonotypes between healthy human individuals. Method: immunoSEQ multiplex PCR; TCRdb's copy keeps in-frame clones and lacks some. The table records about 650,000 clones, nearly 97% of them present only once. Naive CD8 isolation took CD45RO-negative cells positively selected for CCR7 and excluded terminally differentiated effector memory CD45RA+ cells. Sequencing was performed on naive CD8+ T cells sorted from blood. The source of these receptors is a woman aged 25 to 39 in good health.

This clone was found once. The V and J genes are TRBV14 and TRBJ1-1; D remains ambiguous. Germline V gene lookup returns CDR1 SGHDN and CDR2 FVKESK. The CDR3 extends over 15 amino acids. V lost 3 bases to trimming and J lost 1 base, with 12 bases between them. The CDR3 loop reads CASSHARQKNTEAFF. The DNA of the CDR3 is TGTGCCAGCAGCCATGCGCGGCAGAAGAACACTGAAGCTTTCTTT.

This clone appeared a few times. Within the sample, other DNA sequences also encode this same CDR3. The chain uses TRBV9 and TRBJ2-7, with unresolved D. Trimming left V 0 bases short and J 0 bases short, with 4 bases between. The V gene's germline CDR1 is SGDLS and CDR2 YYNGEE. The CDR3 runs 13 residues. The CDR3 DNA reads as TGTGCCAGCAGCGTAGGGGGCTCCTACGAGCAGTACTTC. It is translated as CASSVGGSYEQYF.

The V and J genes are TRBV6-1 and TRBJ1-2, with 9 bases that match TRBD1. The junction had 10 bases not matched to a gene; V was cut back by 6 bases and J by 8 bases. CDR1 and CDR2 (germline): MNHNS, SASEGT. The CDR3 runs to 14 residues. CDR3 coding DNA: TGTGCCAGCAGCGTACTACAGGGGGCGGACGGCTACACCTTC. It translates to CASSVLQGADGYTF.

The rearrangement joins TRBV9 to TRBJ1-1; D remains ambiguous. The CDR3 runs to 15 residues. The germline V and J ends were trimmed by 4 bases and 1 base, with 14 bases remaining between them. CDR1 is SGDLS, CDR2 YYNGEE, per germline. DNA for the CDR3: TGTGCCAGCAGCCCGAGACGGGAGTCGAACACTGAAGCTTTCTTT. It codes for CASSPRRESNTEAFF.

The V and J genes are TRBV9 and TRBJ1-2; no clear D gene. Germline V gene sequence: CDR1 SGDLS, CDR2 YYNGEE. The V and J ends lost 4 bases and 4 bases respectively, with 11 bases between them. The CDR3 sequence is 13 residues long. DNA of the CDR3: TGTGCCAGCAGCCCCTACCTTTTCTATGGCTACACCTTC. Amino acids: CASSPYLFYGYTF.

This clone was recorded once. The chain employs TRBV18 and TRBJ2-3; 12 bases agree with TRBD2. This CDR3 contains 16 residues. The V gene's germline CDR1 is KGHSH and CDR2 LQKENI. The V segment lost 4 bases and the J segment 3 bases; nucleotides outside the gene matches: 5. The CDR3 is CASSHSTSGGTDTQYF. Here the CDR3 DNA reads TGTGCCAGCTCACACTCGACTAGCGGGGGAACAGATACGCAGTATTTT. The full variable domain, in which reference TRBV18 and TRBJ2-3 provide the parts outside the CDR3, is NAGVMQNPRHLVRRRGQEARLRCSPMKGHSHVYWYRQLPEEGLKFMVYLQKENIIDESGMPKERFSAEFPKEGPSILRIQQVVRGDSAAYFCASSHSTSGGTDTQYFGPGTRLTVL.

The CDR3 here is CASSQVTGSSYEQYF. The CDR3 coding sequence is TGCGCCAGCAGCCAAGTCACCGGGAGTTCCTACGAGCAGTACTTC. This chain connects TRBV4-1 to TRBJ2-7; D might be TRBD2 (6 bases). Trimming removed 1 base from V and 1 base from J, with 11 bases in between. The CDR3 covers 15 residues. Germline CDR1 is MGHRA and CDR2 is YSYEKL.

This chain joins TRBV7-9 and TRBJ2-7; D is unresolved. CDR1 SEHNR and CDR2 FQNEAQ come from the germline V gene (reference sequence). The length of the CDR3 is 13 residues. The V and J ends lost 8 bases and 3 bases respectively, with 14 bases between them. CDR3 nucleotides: TGTGCCAGCGGCGGCGGACCATACTACGAGCAGTACTTC. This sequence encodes CASGGGPYYEQYF.

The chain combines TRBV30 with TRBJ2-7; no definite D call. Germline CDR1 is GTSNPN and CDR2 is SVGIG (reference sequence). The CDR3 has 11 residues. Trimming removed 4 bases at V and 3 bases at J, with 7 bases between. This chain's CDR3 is CAWTDNYEQYF. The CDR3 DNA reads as TGTGCCTGGACCGATAACTACGAGCAGTACTTC. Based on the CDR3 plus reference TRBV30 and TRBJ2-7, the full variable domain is SQTIHQWPATLVQPVGSPLSLECTVEGTSNPNLYWYRQAAGRGLQLLFYSVGIGQISSEVPQNLSASRPQDRQFILSSKKLLLSDSGFYLCAWTDNYEQYFGPGTRLTVT.

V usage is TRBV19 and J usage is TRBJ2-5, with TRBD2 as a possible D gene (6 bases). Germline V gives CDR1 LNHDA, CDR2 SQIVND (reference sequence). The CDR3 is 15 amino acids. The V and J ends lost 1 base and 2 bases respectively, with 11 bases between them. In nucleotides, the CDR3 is TGTGCCAGTAGTATAGGGGGCGGGGCACAAGAGACCCAGTACTTC. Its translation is CASSIGGGAQETQYF.

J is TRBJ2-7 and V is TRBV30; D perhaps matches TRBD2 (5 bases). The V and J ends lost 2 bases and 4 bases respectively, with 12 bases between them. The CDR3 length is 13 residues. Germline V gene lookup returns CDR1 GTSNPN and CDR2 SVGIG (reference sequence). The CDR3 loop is CAWSILPGYEQYF. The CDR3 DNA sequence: TGTGCCTGGAGTATACTACCGGGGTACGAGCAGTACTTC.

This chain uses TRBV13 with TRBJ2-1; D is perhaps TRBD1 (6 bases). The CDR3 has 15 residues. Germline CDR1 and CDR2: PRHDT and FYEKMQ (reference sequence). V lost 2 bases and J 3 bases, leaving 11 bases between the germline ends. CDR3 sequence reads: CASSLTRDNYNEQFF. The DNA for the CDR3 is TGTGCCAGCAGCTTAACCCGGGACAACTACAATGAGCAGTTCTTC.

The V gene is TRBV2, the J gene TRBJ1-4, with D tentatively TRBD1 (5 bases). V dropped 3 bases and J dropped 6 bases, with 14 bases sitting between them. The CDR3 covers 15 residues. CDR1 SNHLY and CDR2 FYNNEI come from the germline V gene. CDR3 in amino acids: CASSDSSDTDEKLFF. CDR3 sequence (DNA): TGTGCCAGCAGTGATTCATCGGACACCGATGAAAAACTGTTTTTT.

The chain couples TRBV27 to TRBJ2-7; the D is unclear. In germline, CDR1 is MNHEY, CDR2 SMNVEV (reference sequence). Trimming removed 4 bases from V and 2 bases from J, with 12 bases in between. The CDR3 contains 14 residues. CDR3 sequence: CASSSSWGTYEQYF. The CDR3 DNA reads TGTGCCAGCAGTTCCTCGTGGGGTACCTACGAGCAGTACTTC.

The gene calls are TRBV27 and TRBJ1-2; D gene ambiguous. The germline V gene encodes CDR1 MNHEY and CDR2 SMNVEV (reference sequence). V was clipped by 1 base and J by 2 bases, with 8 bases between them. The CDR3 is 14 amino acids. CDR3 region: CASSLLGRNYGYTF. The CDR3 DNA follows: TGTGCCAGCAGTTTATTAGGCAGGAACTATGGCTACACCTTC.

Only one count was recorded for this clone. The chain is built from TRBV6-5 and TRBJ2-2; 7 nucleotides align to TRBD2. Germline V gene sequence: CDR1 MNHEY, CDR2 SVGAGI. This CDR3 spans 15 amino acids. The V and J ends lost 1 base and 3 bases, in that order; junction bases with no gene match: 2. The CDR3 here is CASSYWEGHTGELFF. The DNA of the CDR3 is TGTGCCAGCAGTTACTGGGAGGGACACACCGGGGAGCTGTTTTTT.

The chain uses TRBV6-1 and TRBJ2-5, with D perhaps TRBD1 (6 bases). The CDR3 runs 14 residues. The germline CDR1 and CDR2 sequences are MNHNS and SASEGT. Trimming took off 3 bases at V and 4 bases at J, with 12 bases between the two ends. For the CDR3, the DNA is TGTGCCAGCAGTGACGGGACATCTGCAGAGACCCAGTACTTC. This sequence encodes CASSDGTSAETQYF.

Here the CDR3 reads CASSIRGGEQYF. In nucleotides, the CDR3 is TGTGCCAGTAGTATACGGGGTGGCGAGCAGTACTTC. The genes are TRBV19 and TRBJ2-5; perhaps TRBD2 as D (5 bases). The closer fit of TRBJ2-7 to the DNA end suggests the J call may be wrong. This CDR3 contains 12 residues. The germline CDR1 and CDR2 sequences are LNHDA and SQIVND (reference sequence).

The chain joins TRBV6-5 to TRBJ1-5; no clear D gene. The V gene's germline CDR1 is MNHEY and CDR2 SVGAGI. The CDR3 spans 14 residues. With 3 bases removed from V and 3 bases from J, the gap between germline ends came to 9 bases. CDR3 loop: CASSYSMVNQPQHF. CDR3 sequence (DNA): TGTGCCAGCAGTTATTCCATGGTCAATCAGCCCCAGCATTTT.

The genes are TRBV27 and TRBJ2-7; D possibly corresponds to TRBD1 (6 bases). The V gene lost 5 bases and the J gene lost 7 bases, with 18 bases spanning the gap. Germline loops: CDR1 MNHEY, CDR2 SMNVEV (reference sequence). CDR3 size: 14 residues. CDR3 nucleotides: TGTGCCAGCAGTCCCATCAGGGGTGCGAGGGAGCAGTACTTC. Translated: CASSPIRGAREQYF.

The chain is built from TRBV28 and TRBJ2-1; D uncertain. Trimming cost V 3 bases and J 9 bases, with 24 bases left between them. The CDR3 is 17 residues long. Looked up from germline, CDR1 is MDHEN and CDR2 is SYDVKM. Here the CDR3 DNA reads TGTGCCAGCAGTTTTATTGAGCTCGCCCAGGAGTTCGGTGAGCAGTTCTTC. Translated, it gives CASSFIELAQEFGEQFF. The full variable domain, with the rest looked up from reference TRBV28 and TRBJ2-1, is DVKVTQSSRYLVKRTGEKVFLECVQDMDHENMFWYRQDPGLGLRLIYFSYDVKMKEKGDIPEGYSVSREKKERFSLILESASTNQTSMYLCASSFIELAQEFGEQFFGPGTRLTVL.

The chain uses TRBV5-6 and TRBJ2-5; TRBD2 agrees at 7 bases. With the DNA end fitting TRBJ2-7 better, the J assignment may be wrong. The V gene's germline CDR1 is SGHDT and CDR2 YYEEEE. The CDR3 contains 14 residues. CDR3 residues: CASSSGGSSYEQYF. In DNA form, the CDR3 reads TGTGCCAGCAGCTCCGGGGGGAGCTCCTACGAGCAGTACTTC.

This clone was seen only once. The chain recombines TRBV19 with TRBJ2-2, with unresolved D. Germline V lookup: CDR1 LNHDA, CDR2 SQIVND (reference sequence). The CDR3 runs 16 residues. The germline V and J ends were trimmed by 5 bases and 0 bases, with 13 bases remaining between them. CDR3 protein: CASSPEFFANTGELFF. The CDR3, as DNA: TGTGCCAGTAGTCCGGAGTTTTTCGCGAACACCGGGGAGCTGTTTTTT.